This is a list of T cell receptor beta chains from one sample in a study of T cell repertoires in cytomegalovirus infection. TCRdb analysed the reads with MiXCR anew, one entry per CDR3 protein. The table lists almost 550,000 distinct CDR3 sequences, 15% to 20% of them singletons. Sequencing used CD8+ T cells from PBMCs. Every receptor here comes from a human donor in good health (CMV status not recorded). Some clones in this sample may be carry-over from other donors' samples. Each CDR3 is given with its conserved first and last residue. The order of the fields is J gene, V gene, clone size, D gene, CDR3 DNA, CDR3 protein. The D gene is left open where the match is weak. Clone size is given for some rows only: seen once, a few or many times, or a class if the clone is expanded.

TRBJ1-6 TRBV27 few NA TGTGCCAGCAGTCACGGGGGCGGGCAATCACCCCTCCACTTT CASSHGGGQSPLHF
TRBJ2-5 TRBV11-1 many TRBD2 TGTGCCAGCAGCCCCGGGGGGACTAGCGGAGGGGCAGAGACCCAGTACTTC CASSPGGTSGGAETQYF
TRBJ1-2 TRBV5-1 few TRBD1 TGCGCCAGCAGCACCAGACAGGGCGACTATGGCTACACCTTC CASSTRQGDYGYTF
TRBJ1-2 TRBV20-1 many NA TGCAGTGCTAGAGATCCCCGGGACACCAACGTTAGGGACTATGGCTACACCTTC CSARDPRDTNVRDYGYTF
TRBJ2-7 TRBV7-2 many NA TGTGCCAGCAGCTTAACCCGGGATCGAACCTACGAGCAGTACTTC CASSLTRDRTYEQYF
TRBJ2-7 TRBV10-3 many TRBD2 TGTGCCATCAGACGGGGGGGTTCCTACGAGCAGTACTTC CAIRRGGSYEQYF
TRBJ2-5 TRBV7-9 few NA TGTGCCAGCAGCTGGTCCGGGACCCAGTACTTC CASSWSGTQYF
TRBJ1-5 TRBV12-5 NA NA TGTGTTAGTGGGACTACCCGGGACAGCAATCAGCCCCAGCATTTT CVSGTTRDSNQPQHF
TRBJ1-4 TRBV9 NA NA TGTGCCAGCAGCCCACTCCGGATGTCTAATGAAAAACTGTTTTTT CASSPLRMSNEKLFF
TRBJ2-7 TRBV6-5 NA NA TGTGCCAGCAGTTCGAGGGGGTTTCGACACGAGCAGTACTTC CASSSRGFRHEQYF
TRBJ2-7 TRBV7-8 many TRBD1 TGTGCCAGCAGCTTAGTTTCCGGGACAGCGGCCTACGAGCAGTACTTC CASSLVSGTAAYEQYF
TRBJ2-5 TRBV7-3 many NA TGTGCCAGCAGCTTAACTTTACTCCGGATTTCGGAGACCCAGTACTTC CASSLTLLRISETQYF
TRBJ2-7 TRBV19 few NA TGTGCCAGTAGTATAGTTGCGGAGGGCACGATCGAGCAGTACTTC CASSIVAEGTIEQYF
TRBJ1-2 TRBV12-3/TRBV12-4 many NA TGTGCCAGCAGTTTAGAACGGAATGGCTACACCTTC CASSLERNGYTF
TRBJ1-1 TRBV18 NA NA TGTGCCAGCTCACCACTTCAATACAGCGACATGAACACTGAAGCTTTCTTT CASSPLQYSDMNTEAFF
TRBJ1-2 TRBV7-8 many NA TGTGCCAGCAGCTTAGGGGGAAAGTCCAACTATGGCTACACCTTC CASSLGGKSNYGYTF
TRBJ2-3 TRBV24-1 many NA TGTGCCACCAGTGTGGGGCCGATTAGTCTCGGGCAGTATTTT CATSVGPISLGQYF
TRBJ2-5 TRBV27 few TRBD1 TGTGCCAGCAGTCCCTTGGGACAGGGAGTCGAGACCCAGTACTTC CASSPLGQGVETQYF
TRBJ2-3 TRBV7-9 NA TRBD1 TGTGCCAGCAGCTTAAAGGGGGCGCGCGCCAGAGATACGCAGTATTTT CASSLKGARARDTQYF
TRBJ2-5 TRBV6-1 many NA TGTGCCAGCAGTCTCGGGGTCCCCGGAGAGACCCAGTACTTC CASSLGVPGETQYF
TRBJ2-1 TRBV11-2 many TRBD2 TGTGCCAGCAGCCCGGGACTAGACAATGAGCAGTTCTTC CASSPGLDNEQFF
TRBJ2-5 TRBV6-1 many TRBD2 TGTGCCAGCAGTTTGGGCGGGGGGCTTTCTCTGCGGGAGACCCAGTACTTC CASSLGGGLSLRETQYF